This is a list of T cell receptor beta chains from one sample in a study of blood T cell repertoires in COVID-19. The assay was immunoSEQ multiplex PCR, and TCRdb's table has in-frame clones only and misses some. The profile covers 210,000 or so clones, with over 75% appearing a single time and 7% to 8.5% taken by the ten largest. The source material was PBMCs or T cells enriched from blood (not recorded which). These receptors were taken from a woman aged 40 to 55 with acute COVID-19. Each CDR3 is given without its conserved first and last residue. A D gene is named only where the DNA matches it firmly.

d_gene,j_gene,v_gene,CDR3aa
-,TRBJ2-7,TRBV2,ASSVSRGPSYEQY
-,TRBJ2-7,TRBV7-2,ASSTDSSYEQY
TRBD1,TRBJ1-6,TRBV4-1,ASSQGDRLTLH
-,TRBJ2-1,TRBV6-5,ASSFLLRLGNEQF
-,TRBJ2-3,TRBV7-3,ASSLTPDYSTDTQY
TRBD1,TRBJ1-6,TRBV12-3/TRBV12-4,ASSLTGESPLH
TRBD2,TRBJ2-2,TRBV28,ATRAGGRTGELF
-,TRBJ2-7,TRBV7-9,ASSLQQAYEQY
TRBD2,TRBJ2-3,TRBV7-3,ASSSDEREGLTDTQY
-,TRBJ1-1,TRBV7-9,ASSTGGRAMNTEAF
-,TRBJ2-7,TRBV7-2,ASSPRADRGEQY
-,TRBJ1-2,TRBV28,ASTWGGIYGYT
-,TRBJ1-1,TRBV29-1,SVGEGPYTEAF
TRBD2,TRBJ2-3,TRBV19,ATSGTSGGGTDTQY
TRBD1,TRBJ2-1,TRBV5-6,ASTPRPRGQGNYNEQF
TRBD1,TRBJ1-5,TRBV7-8,ASSKTGTGVFRNQPQH
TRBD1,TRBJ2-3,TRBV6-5,ASLPGTGTDTQY
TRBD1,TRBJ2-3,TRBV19,ASSIGQGLSDTQY
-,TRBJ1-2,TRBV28,ASSLLGPGVSNYGYT
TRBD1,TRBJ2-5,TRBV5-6,ASSPQGTGGYQETQY
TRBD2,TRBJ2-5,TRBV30,AWSSGGGGETQY
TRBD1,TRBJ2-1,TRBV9,ASSVVKTGGNEQF
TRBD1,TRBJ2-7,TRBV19,ASSTSGGKNYEQY
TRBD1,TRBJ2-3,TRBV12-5,ASGNGQGAEDTQY
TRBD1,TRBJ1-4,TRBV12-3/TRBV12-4,ASSLTGGEKLF
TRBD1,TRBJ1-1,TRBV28,ASSEPGGPLTEAF
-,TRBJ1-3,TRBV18,ASSPNGQTGNTIY
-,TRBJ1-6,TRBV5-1,ASSLGQGRSPLH
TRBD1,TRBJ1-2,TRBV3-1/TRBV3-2,ASSQGRQGDGLRGYT
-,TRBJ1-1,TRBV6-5,ASPRGLRMVAF
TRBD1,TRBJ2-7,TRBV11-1,ASSSPAGTVDYEQY